The T cell receptor (beta chain) described here comes from a study of CXCR3-negative and CXCR3-positive naive CD8 T cells. Study-wide findings and caveats: Researchers report that CXCR3-positive naive cells carry more hydrophobic TRB CDR3s than CXCR3-negative naive cells. Naive CXCR3-positive and CXCR3-negative cells shared TRBV-TRBJ usage; memory cells diverged.

At a few hundred thousand cells each, triplicate sorts were carried out for each CD8+ T cell subset. With regard to this clonotype: Its antigen is still unknown.

Germline V gives CDR1 SEHNR, CDR2 FQNEAQ (reference sequence). The CDR3 consists of 13 residues. UMI labels and 5' RACE were used to prepare the TRB cDNA libraries. TCRdb reprocessed the 5' RACE reads, with one entry per CDR3 protein and no DNA. Listed are about 120,000 distinct CDR3 sequences; approximately 0.4% falls within the top ten. The clonotype originates from a human donor in good health. Some clones in this sample may be carry-over from other donors' samples. Sequencing was performed on naive CXCR3+ CD8+ T cells from blood. Specified subset: CD45RO-CCR7+CD27+CD95- naive CD8+ T cells expressing CXCR3 (TNR3+). The chain joins TRBV7-9 to TRBJ2-7. CDR3 protein: CASSPRTAFEQYF.